A single sample gave rise to the 22 T cell receptor beta chains below, sequenced in a study of blood T cell repertoires in COVID-19. Sequencing used immunoSEQ multiplex PCR; TCRdb keeps in-frame clones, though not all of them. There are approximately 68,000 clones in the sample; about 88% occur only once, and around 2.5% lies in the top ten. The sequenced material came from peripheral blood. The receptors here all came from a man aged 65 to 85 with active or convalescent COVID-19.

The chain is built from TRBV5-1 and TRBJ2-6; 12 bases line up with TRBD2. CDR3 length: 17 amino acids. Germline CDR1 is SGHRS and CDR2 is YFSETQ. The ends lost 2 bases at V and 1 base at J; junction bases unmatched: 1. The CDR3 spells CASSFGLAGSGANVLTF. The CDR3 nucleotides read TGCGCCAGCAGCTTCGGACTAGCGGGATCTGGGGCCAACGTCCTGACTTTC.

J is TRBJ2-7 and V is TRBV6-6; D may be TRBD2 (5 bases). Germline CDR1 is MNHNY and CDR2 is SVGAGI (reference sequence). Trimming removed 4 bases at V and 2 bases at J, with 18 bases between. This CDR3 comprises 16 residues. The CDR3 nucleotides read TGTGCCAGCAGTTCGGCCCAGAGGGCCGTAACCTACGAGCAGTACTTC. Its translation is CASSSAQRAVTYEQYF.

This clone appeared a single time. The V gene is TRBV7-2, the J gene TRBJ2-7; 7 bases are shared with TRBD1. The length of the CDR3 is 14 residues. J gave up 0 bases and V 5 bases, and 4 bases lay outside the gene matches. Germline CDR1 and CDR2: SGHTA and FQGNSA. In nucleotides, the CDR3 is TGTGCCAGCAGCAGCAGGACAGGCTCCTACGAGCAGTACTTC. Protein product: CASSSRTGSYEQYF.

The chain combines TRBV5-1 with TRBJ2-7; no definite D call. Trimming pared 3 bases from V and 6 bases from J, leaving 13 bases between. This CDR3 is built from 13 residues. Germline V lookup: CDR1 SGHRS, CDR2 YFSETQ. DNA of the CDR3: TGCGCCAGCAGCTCAGGTCCCGTCCTCGAGCAGTACTTC. Encoded protein: CASSSGPVLEQYF.

V and J are TRBV29-1 and TRBJ1-1; no definite D call. The CDR3 has 13 amino acids. V was pared by 2 bases and J by 3 bases, with 10 bases between. The germline V gene encodes CDR1 SQVTM and CDR2 ANQGSEA. The CDR3 here is CSVEQAKYTEAFF. CDR3 in DNA: TGCAGCGTTGAACAGGCGAAATACACTGAAGCTTTCTTT. Combining the CDR3 with reference TRBV29-1 and TRBJ1-1 gives the whole variable domain SAVISQKPSRDICQRGTSLTIQCQVDSQVTMMFWYRQQPGQSLTLIATANQGSEATYESGFVIDKFPISRPNLTFSTLTVSNMSPEDSSIYLCSVEQAKYTEAFFGQGTRLTVV.

The chain carries TRBV11-2 and TRBJ1-1; no firm D call. The CDR3 sequence is 13 residues long. The V and J ends lost 4 bases and 0 bases respectively, with 6 bases between them. Germline V CDR1 and CDR2: SGHAT, FQNNGV. CDR3 nucleotide sequence: TGTGCCAGCAGCTCGAGCATGAACACTGAAGCTTTCTTT. It translates to CASSSSMNTEAFF.

This chain uses TRBV18 with TRBJ2-1; 11 bases align to TRBD2. Germline CDR1 KGHSH, CDR2 LQKENI. The CDR3 runs 16 residues. V lost 0 bases and J lost 7; bases outside the gene matches: 5. The CDR3, as DNA: TGTGCCAGCTCACCACCCCTAGCGGGGGGTTGGAATGAGCAGTTCTTC. It encodes CASSPPLAGGWNEQFF.

V and J are TRBV9 and TRBJ1-6, with TRBD1 matching over 9 bases. The V and J ends lost 2 bases and 14 bases, in that order; junction bases with no gene match: 8. Germline assignment: CDR1 SGDLS and CDR2 YYNGEE. The CDR3 sequence is 14 residues long. The CDR3 loop reads CASSVSTGGEALHF. The CDR3, as DNA: TGTGCCAGCAGCGTGTCGACAGGGGGAGAGGCCCTCCACTTT.

This clone has more than one count but fewer than ten. V gene TRBV6-1 combines with J gene TRBJ2-3; 8 bases match TRBD2. Germline V gives CDR1 MNHNS, CDR2 SASEGT. The CDR3 totals 15 residues. The V segment lost 3 bases and the J segment 2 bases; nucleotides outside the gene matches: 4. The CDR3 DNA reads TGTGCCAGCAGTGACGTAGCGGGGAACACAGATACGCAGTATTTT. This gives the protein CASSDVAGNTDTQYF.

The chain combines TRBV5-4 with TRBJ1-2; TRBD1 is a possible D gene (6 bases). Germline CDR1 is SGHNT and CDR2 is YYREEE (reference sequence). CDR3 length: 15 amino acids. Trimming cost V 0 bases and J 2 bases, with 11 bases left between them. DNA for the CDR3: TGTGCCAGCAGCTTGGCGAGGGGGGGAAACTATGGCTACACCTTC. Translation gives CASSLARGGNYGYTF.

The V gene is TRBV18, the J gene TRBJ1-1; 9 bases are a match to TRBD1. The CDR3 has 15 amino acids. V shed 1 base and J 5 bases; nucleotides not matched to a gene: 5. Germline assignment: CDR1 KGHSH and CDR2 LQKENI. This CDR3 is CASSPRGTGMTEAFF. In DNA form, the CDR3 reads TGTGCCAGCTCACCACGGGGGACAGGGATGACTGAAGCTTTCTTT.

The rearrangement uses TRBV5-4 and TRBJ2-5; 7 bases fit TRBD1. With 5 bases clipped from V and 5 bases from J, the junction kept 15 bases outside the gene matches. From germline, CDR1 is SGHNT and CDR2 YYREEE (reference sequence). The CDR3 runs to 16 residues. The CDR3: CASSSGQVRASETQYF. CDR3 coding DNA: TGTGCCAGCAGTTCCGGACAGGTTAGGGCGTCGGAGACCCAGTACTTC.

The V gene is TRBV3-1 (or the pseudogene TRBV3-2), the J gene TRBJ2-1, with TRBD2 matching over 7 bases. Germline values: CDR1 LGHDT, CDR2 YNNKEL (reference sequence). The length of the CDR3 is 18 residues. The J segment lost 6 bases and the V segment lost 0 bases, leaving 14 bases of the junction unmatched. As DNA, the CDR3 is TGTGCCAGCAGCCAAGATCTTCCGGGACTACCAACGGGCAATGAGCAGTTCTTC. It encodes CASSQDLPGLPTGNEQFF.

This chain links TRBV2 with TRBJ1-5; 7 positions agree with TRBD1. J gave up 3 bases and V 5 bases, and 7 bases lay outside the gene matches. The CDR3 has 15 residues. Germline CDR1 SNHLY, CDR2 FYNNEI. CDR3 coding DNA: TGTGCCAGCAGTCTGACAGGGTGGGACAATCAGCCCCAGCATTTT. Translated: CASSLTGWDNQPQHF.

The V gene is TRBV6-5, the J gene TRBJ1-1, with 7 nucleotides matching TRBD1. V lost 6 bases to trimming and J lost 1 base; unmatched junction nucleotides: 5. The CDR3 extends over 14 amino acids. Germline CDR1 MNHEY, CDR2 SVGAGI. The CDR3 nucleotides are TGTGCCAGCAGGGGACAGTTGACGAACACTGAAGCTTTCTTT. Amino acid sequence: CASRGQLTNTEAFF.

The rearrangement joins TRBV7-2 to TRBJ1-2, with 10 bases that match TRBD1. There are 14 residues in the CDR3. Losses at the gene ends were 3 bases for V and 8 bases for J; bases not matched to a gene: 6. Germline V CDR1 and CDR2: SGHTA, FQGNSA. The DNA for the CDR3 is TGTGCCAGCAGCTTGACAGGGGGCGCGGGAGGCTACACCTTC. It yields the protein CASSLTGGAGGYTF.

The rearrangement joins TRBV6-5 to TRBJ2-7; 8 bases agree with TRBD1. CDR1 and CDR2 (germline): MNHEY, SVGAGI. This CDR3 is 13 amino acids long. The V and J ends lost 6 bases and 2 bases, in that order; junction bases with no gene match: 3. The DNA of the CDR3 is TGTGCCAGCAGCCGGACAGGGACCTACGAGCAGTACTTC. It codes for CASSRTGTYEQYF.

The J gene is TRBJ1-5, the V gene TRBV2; D possibly corresponds to TRBD1 (6 bases). The CDR3 extends over 12 amino acids. V was pared by 6 bases and J by 6 bases, with 9 bases between. Germline CDR1 reads SNHLY; CDR2 reads FYNNEI. DNA for the CDR3: TGTGCCAGCAGATTGGACAGTCAGCCCCAGCATTTT. As protein: CASRLDSQPQHF. The complete variable domain, with remaining parts taken from reference TRBV2 and TRBJ1-5, reads EPEVTQTPSHQVTQMGQEVILRCVPISNHLYFYWYRQILGQKVEFLVSFYNNEISEKSEIFDDQFSVERPDGSNFTLKIRSTKLEDSAMYFCASRLDSQPQHFGDGTRLSIL.

The chain couples TRBV18 to TRBJ2-7; 7 bases align to TRBD2. V lost 6 bases to trimming and J lost 3 bases; unmatched junction nucleotides: 8. The CDR3 length is 14 residues. Germline values: CDR1 KGHSH, CDR2 LQKENI. CDR3 protein: CASSLGREDYEQYF. DNA for the CDR3: TGTGCCAGCTCCCTGGGGAGGGAGGACTACGAGCAGTACTTC. Variable domain in full (rest from reference TRBV18 and TRBJ2-7): NAGVMQNPRHLVRRRGQEARLRCSPMKGHSHVYWYRQLPEEGLKFMVYLQKENIIDESGMPKERFSAEFPKEGPSILRIQQVVRGDSAAYFCASSLGREDYEQYFGPGTRLTVT.

The CDR3 DNA reads as TGCGCCAGCAGCAGAGACAGGACCTATGGCTACACCTTC. Translating gives CASSRDRTYGYTF. The rearrangement uses TRBV5-1 and TRBJ1-2; D possibly corresponds to TRBD1 (6 bases). V lost 4 bases and J lost 4, with 11 bases in between. The CDR3 is 13 residues long. From germline, CDR1 is SGHRS and CDR2 YFSETQ.

This sequence joins TRBV19 and TRBJ1-4, with TRBD1 as a possible D gene (6 bases). The CDR3 is 13 amino acids. CDR1 and CDR2 (germline): LNHDA, SQIVND (reference sequence). The V and J ends lost 6 bases and 8 bases respectively, with 13 bases between them. This CDR3 reads CASSRDISEKLFF. In DNA, the CDR3 is TGTGCCAGTAGCCGGGACATTAGCGAAAAACTGTTTTTT. Variable domain in full (rest from reference TRBV19 and TRBJ1-4): DGGITQSPKYLFRKEGQNVTLSCEQNLNHDAMYWYRQDPGQGLRLIYYSQIVNDFQKGDIAEGYSVSREKKESFPLTVTSAQKNPTAFYLCASSRDISEKLFFGSGTQLSVL.

This clone was recorded a few times. The chain carries TRBV2 and TRBJ1-3; TRBD1 is a possible D gene (6 bases). Germline V CDR1 and CDR2: SNHLY, FYNNEI. This CDR3 comprises 15 residues. V was trimmed by 8 bases and J by 4 bases, leaving 18 bases between them. The CDR3 coding sequence is TGTGCCAGCTCGGGGGGCGCTGCAAACGGAAACACCATATATTTT. Protein sequence: CASSGGAANGNTIYF.